This entry features one TCR beta chain sequence. The sample belongs to a study of blood T cell repertoires in COVID-19. Overall study: From T cells, B-cell-depleted T cells, or PBMCs came the material, which was cDNA or gDNA.

Sequenced by immunoSEQ multiplex PCR; TCRdb stores in-frame clones only, minus some. The sample carries roughly 300,000 clones, 70% to 85% recorded once. V was cut by 4 bases and J by 3 bases, with 17 bases left in between. Per the germline V gene, CDR1 is SGHRS and CDR2 is YFSETQ. The CDR3 has 15 amino acids. The receptor comes from a human donor with COVID-19, enrolled during active disease. The donor label of this sample is uncertain. The source material was peripheral blood. The V gene is TRBV5-1, the J gene TRBJ2-7; a weak D match, TRBD2 (7 bases). Here the CDR3 reads CASSGGGGNIYEQYF. CDR3 nucleotide sequence: TGCGCCAGCAGCGGGGGCGGGGGTAACATCTACGAGCAGTACTTC. The entire variable domain, with the rest obtained from reference TRBV5-1 and TRBJ2-7, is as follows: KAGVTQTPRYLIKTRGQQVTLSCSPISGHRSVSWYQQTPGQGLQFLFEYFSETQRNKGNFPGRFSGRQFSNSRSEMNVSTLELGDSALYLCASSGGGGNIYEQYFGPGTRLTVT.